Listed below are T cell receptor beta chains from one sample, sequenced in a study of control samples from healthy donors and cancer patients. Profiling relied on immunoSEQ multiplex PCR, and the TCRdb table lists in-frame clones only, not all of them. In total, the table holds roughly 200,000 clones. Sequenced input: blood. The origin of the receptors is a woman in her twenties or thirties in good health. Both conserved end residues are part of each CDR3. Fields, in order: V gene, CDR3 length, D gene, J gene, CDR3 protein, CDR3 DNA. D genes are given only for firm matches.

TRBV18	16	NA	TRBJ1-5	CASSPTVGPSDQPQHF	TGTGCCAGCTCACCAACGGTCGGTCCTAGCGATCAGCCCCAGCATTTT
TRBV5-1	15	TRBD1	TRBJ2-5	CASSLGGTAPETQYF	TGCGCCAGCAGCTTGGGGGGGACAGCCCCAGAGACCCAGTACTTC
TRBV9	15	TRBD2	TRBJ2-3	CASSVGGGGADTQYF	TGTGCCAGCAGCGTAGGAGGCGGGGGGGCCGATACGCAGTATTTT
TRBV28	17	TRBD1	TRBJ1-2	CASSRWTGGGFNYGYTF	TGTGCCAGCAGCCGCTGGACAGGTGGGGGATTTAACTATGGCTACACCTTC
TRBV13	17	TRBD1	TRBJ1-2	CASSFPATGGQGGGYTF	TGTGCCAGCAGCTTTCCCGCTACAGGGGGACAGGGTGGTGGCTACACCTTC
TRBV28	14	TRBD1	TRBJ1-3	CAKRDRISGNTIYF	TGTGCCAAACGGGACAGAATCTCTGGAAACACCATATATTTT
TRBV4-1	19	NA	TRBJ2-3	CASSQEAPGLLGSTDTQYF	TGCGCCAGCAGCCAAGAAGCCCCAGGATTATTGGGCAGCACAGATACGCAGTATTTT
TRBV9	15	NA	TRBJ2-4	CARRTGWRAKNIQYF	TGTGCCAGACGTACAGGGTGGAGAGCCAAAAACATTCAGTACTTC
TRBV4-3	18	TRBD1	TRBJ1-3	CASSQEAYGTGIGNTIYF	TGCGCCAGCAGCCAAGAGGCGTACGGGACAGGGATTGGAAACACCATATATTTT
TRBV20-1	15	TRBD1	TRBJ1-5	CSASWTGTLNQPQHF	TGCAGTGCTAGTTGGACAGGAACCTTGAATCAGCCCCAGCATTTT
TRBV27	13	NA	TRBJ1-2	CASSWDKTYGYTF	TGTGCCAGCAGTTGGGACAAAACCTATGGCTACACCTTC
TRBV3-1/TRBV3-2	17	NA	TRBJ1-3	CASSQGGRPFSGNAIYF	TGTGCCAGCAGCCAAGGCGGACGGCCATTCTCTGGAAACGCCATATATTTT
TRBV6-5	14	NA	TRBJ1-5	CASSYSLGNQPQHF	TGTGCCAGCAGTTACTCACTCGGCAATCAGCCCCAGCATTTT
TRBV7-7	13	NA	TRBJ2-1	CASSFSQRDEQFF	TGTGCTAGCAGCTTCTCACAGAGGGATGAGCAGTTCTTC
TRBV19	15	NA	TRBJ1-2	CASSAYRELNYGYTF	TGTGCCAGTAGTGCATACAGGGAACTTAACTATGGCTACACCTTC
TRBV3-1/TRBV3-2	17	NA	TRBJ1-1	CASSQVRVRDQNTEAFF	TGTGCCAGCAGCCAGGTCAGGGTTAGGGATCAGAACACTGAAGCTTTCTTT
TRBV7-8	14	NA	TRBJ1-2	CASSTNRDSDGYTF	TGTGCCAGCAGCACTAACCGGGACTCTGATGGCTACACCTTC
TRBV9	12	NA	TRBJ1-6	CASGLDVSPLHF	TGTGCCAGCGGACTGGACGTTTCACCCCTCCACTTT
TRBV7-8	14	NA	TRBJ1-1	CASSTRDTHTEAFF	TGTGCCAGCAGCACCCGGGACACCCACACTGAAGCTTTCTTT
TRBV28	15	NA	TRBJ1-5	CASKPRGAYNQPQHF	TGTGCCAGCAAACCGCGGGGGGCCTACAATCAGCCCCAGCATTTT
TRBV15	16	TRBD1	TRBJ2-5	CATSSSYRGPGETQYF	TGTGCCACCAGCAGCTCTTACAGGGGGCCGGGGGAGACCCAGTACTTC
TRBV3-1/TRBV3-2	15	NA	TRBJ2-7	CASSQPLGLFYEQYF	TGTGCCAGCAGCCAACCCCTGGGCCTTTTCTACGAGCAGTACTTC
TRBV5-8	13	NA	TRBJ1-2	CASNPRRGSGYTF	TGTGCCAGCAACCCCAGGAGGGGATCGGGCTACACCTTC
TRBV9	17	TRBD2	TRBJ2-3	CASSPWGAGGPTDTQYF	TGTGCCAGCAGCCCCTGGGGAGCGGGGGGGCCTACAGATACGCAGTATTTT
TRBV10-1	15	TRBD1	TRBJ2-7	CASSGSGQGPYEQYF	TGCGCCAGCAGTGGCTCGGGACAGGGCCCCTACGAGCAGTACTTC
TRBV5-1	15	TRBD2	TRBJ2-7	CASSLEALKRGEQYF	TGCGCCAGCAGCTTGGAAGCCCTTAAGCGGGGAGAGCAGTACTTC
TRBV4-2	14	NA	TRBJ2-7	CASSQTVENVEQYF	TGTGCCAGCAGCCAAACGGTAGAAAATGTCGAGCAGTACTTC
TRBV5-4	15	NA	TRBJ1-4	CASSLAGGPDEKLFF	TGTGCCAGCAGCTTGGCGGGGGGTCCAGATGAAAAACTGTTTTTT